These 7 T cell receptor beta chains were all obtained from the same sample, sequenced in a study of cytomegalovirus exposure and HLA in healthy donors listed by TCRdb under 2017. The method behind the library was the immunoSEQ multiplex PCR assay. The multiplex PCR relied on a mix of 60 forward primers for TCR Vbeta segments and 13 reverse primers for TCR Jbeta segments. TCRdb re-hosts the immuneACCESS table, in-frame sequences only. Its copies lack some clones; in the studies checked, an unresolved V gene accounts for under half of them, and the cause for the rest is not known. This sample holds tens of thousands of clones; around nine tenths were observed only once. The biggest ten clones account for approximately 2.8% of the sample. Sequencing was performed on PBMCs. These receptors were collected from a boy aged 10-17 years in good health and CMV-seronegative.

This chain uses TRBV11-2 with TRBJ1-1; 7 bases agree with TRBD1. V shed 5 bases, J shed 10 bases, and the junction held 4 bases outside the gene matches. The CDR3 runs 11 residues. CDR1 is SGHAT, CDR2 FQNNGV, per germline. The CDR3 spells CASSPNRGAFF. As DNA, the CDR3 is TGTGCCAGCAGCCCAAACAGGGGAGCTTTCTTT. The entire variable domain, with the rest obtained from reference TRBV11-2 and TRBJ1-1, is as follows: EAGVAQSPRYKIIEKRQSVAFWCNPISGHATLYWYQQILGQGPKLLIQFQNNGVVDDSQLPKDRFSAERLKGVDSTLKIQPAKLEDSAVYLCASSPNRGAFFGQGTRLTVV.

Comment on this clone: The junction shows a germline mismatch at one end, possibly a read error. The V gene is TRBV6-1, the J gene TRBJ1-1; the match to TRBD1 covers 9 bases. Germline CDR1 and CDR2: MNHNS and SASEGT. The CDR3 totals 15 residues. The DNA for the CDR3 is TGTGCCAGCAGTGAAACAGGGGGCGGGAACATTGAAGCTTTCTTT. Its translation: CASSETGGGNIEAFF.

The rearrangement links TRBV4-1 to TRBJ2-5; D is possibly TRBD1 (6 bases). TRBJ2-7 matches the DNA end more closely, so the J call is doubtful. The CDR3 consists of 17 residues. Germline CDR1 is MGHRA and CDR2 is YSYEKL. CDR3 bases: TGCGCCAGCAGCCAACAGGGGACGGGTCGTAGCTCCTACGAGCAGTACTTC. This translates into CASSQQGTGRSSYEQYF.

This chain connects TRBV19 to TRBJ2-7, with TRBD2 matching over 9 bases. The CDR3 sequence is 15 residues long. J was trimmed by 0 bases and V by 5 bases; bases with no gene match: 5. CDR1 and CDR2 from the germline V gene are LNHDA and SQIVND (reference sequence). In nucleotides, the CDR3 is TGTGCCAGTAGTGGGGCTAGCGGGGACTCCTACGAGCAGTACTTC. Translation: CASSGASGDSYEQYF. Combining the CDR3 with reference TRBV19 and TRBJ2-7 gives the whole variable domain DGGITQSPKYLFRKEGQNVTLSCEQNLNHDAMYWYRQDPGQGLRLIYYSQIVNDFQKGDIAEGYSVSREKKESFPLTVTSAQKNPTAFYLCASSGASGDSYEQYFGPGTRLTVT.

This rearrangement joins TRBV19 to TRBJ2-1, with a weak D call TRBD2 (5 bases). Between the trimmed V and J ends, which lost 3 bases and 0 bases, there was a span of 12 bases. Germline CDR1 reads LNHDA; CDR2 reads SQIVND (reference sequence). CDR3 size: 16 residues. The CDR3 coding sequence is TGTGCCAGTAGTATCGCGGACTGGGGCTCCTACAATGAGCAGTTCTTC. This codes for CASSIADWGSYNEQFF.

This clone was observed a few times. The chain has TRBV19 and TRBJ2-3; possibly TRBD1 for D (6 bases). Germline CDR1 and CDR2: LNHDA and SQIVND (reference sequence). There are 13 residues in the CDR3. V shed 3 bases and J shed 4 bases, with 8 bases lying between them. Here the CDR3 DNA reads TGTGCCAGTAGTATTGGGGGCCCAGATACGCAGTATTTT. As protein: CASSIGGPDTQYF.

This chain joins TRBV28 and TRBJ2-7; D may be TRBD1 (6 bases). This CDR3 region has 15 residues. V dropped 1 base and J dropped 3 bases, with 13 bases sitting between them. CDR1 is MDHEN, CDR2 SYDVKM, per germline. CDR3 sequence: CASSLSADSDYEQYF. CDR3 nucleotide sequence: TGTGCCAGCAGTTTATCTGCGGACAGCGACTACGAGCAGTACTTC.